This T cell receptor (beta chain) was sequenced for a study of T cell responses to AZD1222 COVID-19 vaccine. On this clone itself: The antigen is undetermined.

Profiling relied on immunoSEQ multiplex PCR, and the TCRdb table lists in-frame clones only, not all of them. The sample has some 170,000 clones, 85% to 90% seen once. Deletions cut 4 bases from V and 4 bases from J, with 20 bases between. The CDR3 is 18 amino acids. Germline-derived CDR1 and CDR2 are MNHEY and SVGEGT. Study-wide findings and caveats: Clonal diversity was possibly underestimated, and white British individuals and females predominated among donors.

The sequence derives from an adult who received the MenACWY meningococcal vaccine as a control. The rearrangement links TRBV6-2 or TRBV6-3 to TRBJ2-6, with D possibly TRBD2 on 6 matching bases. The sample consisted of peripheral blood, taken 28 days after the second dose of the MenACWY control vaccine. CDR3 residues: CASSWFFSGVAGANVLTF. In DNA form, the CDR3 reads TGTGCCAGCAGTTGGTTTTTTTCGGGAGTCGCGGGGGCCAACGTCCTGACTTTC.